The 10 T cell receptor beta chains below come from one sample, sequenced in a study of blood T cell repertoires in COVID-19. TCRdb keeps only in-frame clones here, not all; method: immunoSEQ multiplex PCR. Of tens of thousands of clones in the sample, 65% to 90% were seen once. The sequencing input was peripheral blood. The receptors derive from a woman aged 55 to 70 with acute or convalescent COVID-19.

The chain combines TRBV28 with TRBJ2-6; no definite D call. With 1 base removed from V and 3 bases from J, the gap between germline ends came to 4 bases. Germline V CDR1 and CDR2: MDHEN, SYDVKM. The CDR3 extends over 14 amino acids. DNA of the CDR3: TGTGCCAGCAGTTTATCGCGTGGGGCCAACGTCCTGACTTTC. Translated: CASSLSRGANVLTF. Complete variable domain (other parts from reference TRBV28 and TRBJ2-6): DVKVTQSSRYLVKRTGEKVFLECVQDMDHENMFWYRQDPGLGLRLIYFSYDVKMKEKGDIPEGYSVSREKKERFSLILESASTNQTSMYLCASSLSRGANVLTFGAGSRLTVL.

V is TRBV6-5 and J is TRBJ2-4; D perhaps matches TRBD1 (6 bases). Germline V lookup: CDR1 MNHEY, CDR2 SVGAGI. This CDR3 has 13 residues. Trimming removed 6 bases at V and 8 bases at J, with 14 bases between. In nucleotides, the CDR3 is TGTGCCAGCAGGCCCTCAGGGGCGGACATTCAGTACTTC. Translating gives CASRPSGADIQYF.

Comments on this clone: The DNA is omitted, as the CDR3 cannot be located on it reliably, and the CDR3 follows TCRdb's listing. The rearrangement links TRBV28 to TRBJ1-5; the D call in the table, TRBD1, was not verified against the DNA. Germline V lookup: CDR1 MDHEN, CDR2 SYDVKM. The CDR3 contains 16 residues when both ends are counted. CDR3 sequence: CASSILDRASYQPQHF.

In DNA, the CDR3 is TGTGCCAGCAGCCTACTAGCGGGGGGAAAAACAGATACGCAGTATTTT. Its protein product is CASSLLAGGKTDTQYF. The V call is TRBV6-4, the J call TRBJ2-3; 12 nucleotides align to TRBD2. Per germline, CDR1 MRHNA and CDR2 SNTAGT. After removal of 6 bases from V and 3 bases from J, the junction contained 7 bases not matched to a gene. This CDR3 comprises 16 residues.

This chain uses TRBV29-1 with TRBJ2-5, with 8 nucleotides matching TRBD1. Germline V CDR1 and CDR2: SQVTM, ANQGSEA. With 0 bases clipped from V and 4 bases from J, the junction kept 10 bases outside the gene matches. The CDR3 spans 16 residues. CDR3 amino acids: CSVEDVMGQVRETQYF. The CDR3 nucleotides read TGCAGCGTTGAAGATGTTATGGGACAGGTTCGAGAGACCCAGTACTTC.

In DNA, the CDR3 is TGTGCTAGTGGAACGACGATTGGACTAGCGGGGGAGACCCAGTACTTC. Translating gives CASGTTIGLAGETQYF. This sequence joins TRBV12-5 and TRBJ2-5; 12 bases line up with TRBD2. The V gene end was trimmed by 6 bases and the J gene end by 5 bases; junction bases not matched to a gene: 10. Germline V lookup: CDR1 LGHNT, CDR2 FRNRAP. The CDR3 runs 16 residues.

The chain joins TRBV5-4 to TRBJ2-3; possible D gene TRBD1, 6 bases. The CDR3 totals 15 residues. Deletions cut 3 bases from V and 1 base from J, with 12 bases between. Germline assignment: CDR1 SGHNT and CDR2 YYREEE (reference sequence). CDR3 sequence reads: CASSSQGSRTDTQYF. CDR3 DNA: TGTGCCAGCAGCTCCCAGGGGTCCCGCACAGATACGCAGTATTTT.

CDR3 coding DNA: TGTGCCAGTAGTATCTCTGTCTCCCCTCGGGATGAGCAGTTCTTC. It specifies CASSISVSPRDEQFF. The chain recombines TRBV19 with TRBJ2-1; D uncertain. There are 15 residues in the CDR3. Trimming left V 3 bases short and J 8 bases short, with 17 bases between. From germline, CDR1 is LNHDA and CDR2 SQIVND (reference sequence). Supplemented by reference TRBV19 and TRBJ2-1, the full variable domain reads DGGITQSPKYLFRKEGQNVTLSCEQNLNHDAMYWYRQDPGQGLRLIYYSQIVNDFQKGDIAEGYSVSREKKESFPLTVTSAQKNPTAFYLCASSISVSPRDEQFFGPGTRLTVL.

The chain recombines TRBV6-2 or TRBV6-3 with TRBJ1-5, with D maybe TRBD1 (6 bases). The CDR3 is 17 residues long. Germline CDR1 MNHEY, CDR2 SVGEGT. V was pared by 6 bases and J by 1 base, with 19 bases between. CDR3 in DNA: TGTGCCAGCAGCCCTGGACTTGGACAGAGAAGCAATCAGCCCCAGCATTTT. The encoded protein is CASSPGLGQRSNQPQHF.

J is TRBJ1-1 and V is TRBV29-1, with 7 bases identical to TRBD1. This CDR3 comprises 15 residues. CDR1 is SQVTM, CDR2 ANQGSEA, per germline. With 2 bases clipped from V and 3 bases from J, the junction kept 9 bases outside the gene matches. The CDR3 DNA sequence: TGCAGCGTTGAACTACAGGGGCACACAGACACTGAAGCTTTCTTT. This sequence encodes CSVELQGHTDTEAFF.